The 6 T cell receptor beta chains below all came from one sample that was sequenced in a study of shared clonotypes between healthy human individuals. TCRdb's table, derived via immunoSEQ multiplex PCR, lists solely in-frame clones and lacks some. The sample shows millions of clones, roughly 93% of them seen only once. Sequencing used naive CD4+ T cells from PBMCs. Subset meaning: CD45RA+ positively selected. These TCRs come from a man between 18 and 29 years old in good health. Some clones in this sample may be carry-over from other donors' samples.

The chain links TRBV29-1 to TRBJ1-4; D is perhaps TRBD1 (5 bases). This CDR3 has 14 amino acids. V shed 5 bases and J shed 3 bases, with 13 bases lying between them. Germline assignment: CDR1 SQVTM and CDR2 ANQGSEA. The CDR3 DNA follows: TGCAGCGTTCGGACGGCAGGGTCTAATGAAAAACTGTTTTTT. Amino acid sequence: CSVRTAGSNEKLFF.

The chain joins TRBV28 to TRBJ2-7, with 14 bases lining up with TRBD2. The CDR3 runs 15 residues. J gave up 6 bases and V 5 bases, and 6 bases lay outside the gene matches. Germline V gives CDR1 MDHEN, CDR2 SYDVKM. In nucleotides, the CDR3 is TGTGCCAGCAGTGGACTAGCGGGAGGTGGGTTCGAGCAGTACTTC. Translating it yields CASSGLAGGGFEQYF.

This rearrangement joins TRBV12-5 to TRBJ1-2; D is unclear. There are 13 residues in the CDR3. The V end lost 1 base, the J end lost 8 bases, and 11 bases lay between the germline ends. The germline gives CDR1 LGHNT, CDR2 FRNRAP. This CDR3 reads CASGLEWERGYTF. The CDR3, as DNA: TGTGCTAGTGGTTTGGAGTGGGAGAGAGGCTACACCTTC.

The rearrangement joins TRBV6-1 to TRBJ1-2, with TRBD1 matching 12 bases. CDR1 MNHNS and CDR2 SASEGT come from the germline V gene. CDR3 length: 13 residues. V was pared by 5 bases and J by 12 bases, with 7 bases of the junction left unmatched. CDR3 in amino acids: CASSPGTGGADTF. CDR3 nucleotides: TGTGCCAGCAGTCCCGGGACAGGGGGCGCCGACACCTTC.

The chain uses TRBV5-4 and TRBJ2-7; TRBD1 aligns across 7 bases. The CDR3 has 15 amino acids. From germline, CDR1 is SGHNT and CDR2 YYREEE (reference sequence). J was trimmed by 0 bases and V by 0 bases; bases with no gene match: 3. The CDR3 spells CASSLGRGNSYEQYF. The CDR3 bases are TGTGCCAGCAGCTTGGGCAGGGGGAACTCCTACGAGCAGTACTTC.

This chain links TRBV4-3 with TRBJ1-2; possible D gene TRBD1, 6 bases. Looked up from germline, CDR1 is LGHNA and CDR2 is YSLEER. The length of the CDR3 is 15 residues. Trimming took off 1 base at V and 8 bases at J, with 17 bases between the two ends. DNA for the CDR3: TGCGCCAGCAGCCAAGTCACCGGGGGCCCCGGGGGCTACACCTTC. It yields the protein CASSQVTGGPGGYTF.